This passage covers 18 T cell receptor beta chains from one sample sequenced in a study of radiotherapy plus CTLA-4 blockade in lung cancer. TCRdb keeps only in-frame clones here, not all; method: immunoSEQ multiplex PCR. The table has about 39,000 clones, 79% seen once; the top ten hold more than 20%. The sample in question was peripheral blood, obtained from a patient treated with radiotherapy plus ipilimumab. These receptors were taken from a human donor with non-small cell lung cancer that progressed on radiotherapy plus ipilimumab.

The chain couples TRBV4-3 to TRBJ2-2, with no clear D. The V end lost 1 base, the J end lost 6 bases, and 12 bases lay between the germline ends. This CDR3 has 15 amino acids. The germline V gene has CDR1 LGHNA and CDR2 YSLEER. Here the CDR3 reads CASSQVLWAAGELFF. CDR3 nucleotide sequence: TGCGCCAGCAGCCAAGTATTGTGGGCAGCCGGGGAGCTGTTTTTT.

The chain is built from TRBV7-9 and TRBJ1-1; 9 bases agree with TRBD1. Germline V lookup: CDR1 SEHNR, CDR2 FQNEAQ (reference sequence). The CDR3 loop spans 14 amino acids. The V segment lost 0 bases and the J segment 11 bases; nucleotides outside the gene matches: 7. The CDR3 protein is CASSLAPGQGGAFF. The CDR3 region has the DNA TGTGCCAGCAGCTTAGCGCCGGGACAGGGTGGCGCTTTCTTT.

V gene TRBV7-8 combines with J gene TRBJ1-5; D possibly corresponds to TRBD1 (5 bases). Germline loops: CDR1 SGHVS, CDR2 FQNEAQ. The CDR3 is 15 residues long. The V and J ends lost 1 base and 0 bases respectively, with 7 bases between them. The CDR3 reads CASSLGTFSNQPQHF. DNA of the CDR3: TGTGCCAGCAGCTTAGGGACATTTAGCAATCAGCCCCAGCATTTT. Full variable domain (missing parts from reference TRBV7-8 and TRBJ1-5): GAGVSQSPRYKVAKRGQDVALRCDPISGHVSLFWYQQALGQGPEFLTYFQNEAQLDKSGLPSDRFFAERPEGSVSTLKIQRTQQEDSAVYLCASSLGTFSNQPQHFGDGTRLSIL.

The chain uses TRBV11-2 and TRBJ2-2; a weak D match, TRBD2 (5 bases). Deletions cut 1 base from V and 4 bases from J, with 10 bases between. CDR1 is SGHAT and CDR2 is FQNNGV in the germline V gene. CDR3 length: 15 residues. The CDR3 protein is CASSLALEGTGELFF. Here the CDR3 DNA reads TGTGCCAGCAGCTTAGCCCTCGAGGGCACCGGGGAGCTGTTTTTT.

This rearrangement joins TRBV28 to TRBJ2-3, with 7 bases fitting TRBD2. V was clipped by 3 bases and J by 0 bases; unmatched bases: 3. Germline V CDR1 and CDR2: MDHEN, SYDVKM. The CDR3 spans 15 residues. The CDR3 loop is CASSFWGGSTDTQYF. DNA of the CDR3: TGTGCCAGCAGTTTTTGGGGGGGTAGCACAGATACGCAGTATTTT.

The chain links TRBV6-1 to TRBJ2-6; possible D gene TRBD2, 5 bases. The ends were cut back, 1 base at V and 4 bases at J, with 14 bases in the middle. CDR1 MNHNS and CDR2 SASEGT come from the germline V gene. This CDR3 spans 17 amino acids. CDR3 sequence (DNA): TGTGCCAGCAGTGAAGTTGCGACTAACCTCGGGGCCAACGTCCTGACTTTC. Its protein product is CASSEVATNLGANVLTF.

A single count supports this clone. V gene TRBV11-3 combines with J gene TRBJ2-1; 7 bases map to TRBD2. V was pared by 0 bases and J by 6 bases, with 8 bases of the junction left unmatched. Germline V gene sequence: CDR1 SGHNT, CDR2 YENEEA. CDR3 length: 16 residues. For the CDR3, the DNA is TGTGCCAGCAGCTTAGAAGGACGGGGGGTCTTCAATGAGCAGTTCTTC. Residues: CASSLEGRGVFNEQFF.

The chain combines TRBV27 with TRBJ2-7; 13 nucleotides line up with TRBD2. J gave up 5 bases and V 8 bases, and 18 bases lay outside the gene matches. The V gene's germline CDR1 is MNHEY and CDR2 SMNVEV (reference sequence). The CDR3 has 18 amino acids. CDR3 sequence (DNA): TGTGCCAGCGCCCCCTGGCCTACTAGCGGGGGGGCTGAGCACGAGCAGTACTTC. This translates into CASAPWPTSGGAEHEQYF.

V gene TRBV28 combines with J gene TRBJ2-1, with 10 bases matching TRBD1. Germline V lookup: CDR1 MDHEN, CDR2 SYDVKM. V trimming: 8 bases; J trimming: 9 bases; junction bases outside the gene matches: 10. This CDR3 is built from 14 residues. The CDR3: CASDGQGVWGEQFF. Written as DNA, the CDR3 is TGTGCCAGCGACGGACAGGGGGTTTGGGGTGAGCAGTTCTTC.

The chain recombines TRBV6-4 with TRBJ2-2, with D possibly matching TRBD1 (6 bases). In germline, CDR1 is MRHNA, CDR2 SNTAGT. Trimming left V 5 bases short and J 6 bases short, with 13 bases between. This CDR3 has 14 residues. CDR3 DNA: TGTGCCAGCAGTCTCGAGGCAGGGGCCGGGGAGCTGTTTTTT. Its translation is CASSLEAGAGELFF.

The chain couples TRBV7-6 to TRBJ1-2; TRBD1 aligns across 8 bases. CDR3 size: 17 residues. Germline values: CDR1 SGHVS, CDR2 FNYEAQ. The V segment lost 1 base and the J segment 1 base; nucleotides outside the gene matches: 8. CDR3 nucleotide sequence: TGTGCCAGCAGCTTAGGAGCACCCGGACAGGGTAACTATGGCTACACCTTC. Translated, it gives CASSLGAPGQGNYGYTF.

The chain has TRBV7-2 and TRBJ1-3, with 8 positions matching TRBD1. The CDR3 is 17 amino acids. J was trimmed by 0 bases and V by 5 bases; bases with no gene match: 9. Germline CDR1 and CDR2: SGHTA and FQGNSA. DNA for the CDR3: TGTGCCAGCAGCCCCTACCGACAGGGGAGCTCTGGAAACACCATATATTTT. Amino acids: CASSPYRQGSSGNTIYF.

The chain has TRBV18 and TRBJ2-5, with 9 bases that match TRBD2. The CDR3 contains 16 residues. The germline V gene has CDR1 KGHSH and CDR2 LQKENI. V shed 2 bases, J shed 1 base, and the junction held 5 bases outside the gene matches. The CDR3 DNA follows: TGTGCCAGCTCACCAGCGGCGGGGGGGTTCCAAGAGACCCAGTACTTC. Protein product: CASSPAAGGFQETQYF.

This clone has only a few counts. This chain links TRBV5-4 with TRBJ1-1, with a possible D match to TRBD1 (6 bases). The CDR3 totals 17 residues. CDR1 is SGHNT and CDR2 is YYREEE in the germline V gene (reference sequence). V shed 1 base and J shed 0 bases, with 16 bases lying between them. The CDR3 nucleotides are TGTGCCAGCAGCTTGCCCAACCAGGGGAACCTGAACACTGAAGCTTTCTTT. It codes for CASSLPNQGNLNTEAFF.

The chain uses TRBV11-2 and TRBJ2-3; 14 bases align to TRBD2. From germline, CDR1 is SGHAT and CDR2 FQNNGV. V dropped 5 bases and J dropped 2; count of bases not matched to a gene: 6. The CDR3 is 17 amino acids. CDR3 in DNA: TGTGCCAGCAGCGCCGGGACTAGCGGGGGTGTCACAGATACGCAGTATTTT. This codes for CASSAGTSGGVTDTQYF.

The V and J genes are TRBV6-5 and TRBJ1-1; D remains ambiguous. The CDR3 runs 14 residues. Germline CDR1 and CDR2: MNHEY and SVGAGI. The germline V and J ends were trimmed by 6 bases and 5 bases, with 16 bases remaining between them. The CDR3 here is CASRLQESGTEAFF. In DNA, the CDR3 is TGTGCCAGCAGGCTACAAGAATCGGGTACTGAAGCTTTCTTT.

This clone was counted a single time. The CDR3 here is CASSSRGAYNEQFF. The DNA for the CDR3 is TGTGCCAGCAGCTCACGCGGGGCCTACAATGAGCAGTTCTTC. The chain recombines TRBV7-3 with TRBJ2-1, with a tentative D call TRBD2 (6 bases). CDR3 length: 14 amino acids. V was pared by 4 bases and J by 2 bases, with 9 bases between. The germline CDR1 and CDR2 sequences are SGHTA and FQGTGA.

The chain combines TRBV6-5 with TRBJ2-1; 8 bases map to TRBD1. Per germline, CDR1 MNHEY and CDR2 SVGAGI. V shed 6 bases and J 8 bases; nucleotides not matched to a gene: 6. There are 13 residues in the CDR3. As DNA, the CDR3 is TGTGCCAGCAGAGCAGGGGGCGACTATGAGCAGTTCTTC. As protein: CASRAGGDYEQFF.